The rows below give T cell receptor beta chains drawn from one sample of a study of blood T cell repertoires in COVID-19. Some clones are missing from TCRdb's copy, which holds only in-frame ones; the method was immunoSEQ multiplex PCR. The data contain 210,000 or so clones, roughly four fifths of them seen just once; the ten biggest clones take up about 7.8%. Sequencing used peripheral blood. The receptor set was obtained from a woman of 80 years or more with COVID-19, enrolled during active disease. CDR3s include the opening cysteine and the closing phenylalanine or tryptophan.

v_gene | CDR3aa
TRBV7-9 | CASSLEQGYTEAFF
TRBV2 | CASTSGTASRKTQYF
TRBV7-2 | CASSPNRGGNTIYF
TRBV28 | CASSLWGDSYEQYF
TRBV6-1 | CASSETRGYTF
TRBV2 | CASSEGGQGVRAFF
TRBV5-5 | CASSGGQGSNQPQHF
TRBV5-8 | CASSLAWQTPYEQYF
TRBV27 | CASSGTGDPFYGYTF
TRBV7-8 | CASSHRGQAGNTIYF
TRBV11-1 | CASSSGTGVVYGYTF
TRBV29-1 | CSGPGDGYTF
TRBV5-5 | CASSVGVFESGNTIYF
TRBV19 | CASNRLAGGPDTQYF
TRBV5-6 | CASSPGRGNLQETQYF
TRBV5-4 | CASSSRGGLDTQYF